This TCR beta chain was recorded in a study of T cells in localized non-small cell lung cancer. Generated by immunoSEQ multiplex PCR, the TCRdb table keeps only in-frame clones and is missing some. This table holds 45,000 to 65,000 clones, around three quarters found once. The CDR3 covers 15 residues. Germline CDR1 and CDR2: MGHRA and YSYEKL. V lost 0 bases and J 0 bases, leaving 8 bases between the germline ends. The sample consisted of PBMCs, taken before any cancer treatment. V gene TRBV4-1 combines with J gene TRBJ1-2, with D unresolved. The TCR comes from a woman aged 40-75 years with stage II lung adenocarcinoma. CDR3: CASSQEERANYGYTF. In DNA, the CDR3 is TGCGCCAGCAGCCAAGAGGAGAGAGCTAACTATGGCTACACCTTC.